This T cell receptor (beta chain) came from a study of cytomegalovirus exposure and HLA in healthy donors. Regarding the study as a whole: Across all donors, roughly uniform sequencing depth was an assumption of the presence/absence analyses. Reports indicated that the classifier achieved high specificity and sensitivity in diagnosing cytomegalovirus status.

The PCR ran on 60 Vbeta and 13 Jbeta primers. Data came from immunoSEQ multiplex PCR; TCRdb stores just in-frame clones and leaves some out. This table has fewer than 200,000 clones, roughly 77% appearing once. When sampled, the donors appeared nominally healthy, though they likely had unrecorded immune exposures. Details on this clone: Antigen specificity is unknown.

The receptor was derived from a man in his forties in good health and CMV-seropositive. Material for sequencing was PBMCs.

CDR3 in amino acids: CASSLLAGRREQYF. The CDR3 DNA reads as TGTGCCAGCAGCTTACTAGCGGGGAGGCGCGAGCAGTACTTC. The rearrangement uses TRBV7-9 and TRBJ2-5, with 9 bases that match TRBD2. The J call may be faulty, since TRBJ2-7 better matches the DNA end. The germline gives CDR1 SEHNR, CDR2 FQNEAQ (reference sequence). This CDR3 is 14 amino acids long.